Sequencing of this TCR beta chain was carried out in a study of cytomegalovirus exposure and HLA in healthy donors. The study, taken as a whole, reports: Cytomegalovirus-associated TCR beta chains were listed, numbering 150 to 200. Published work reported that the classifier diagnosed cytomegalovirus status with high specificity and sensitivity. The tendency of first-cohort TCR clusters to co-occur in the approximately 120 validation repertoires was identified by a subsequent analysis.

The germline CDR1 and CDR2 sequences are SEHNR and FQNEAQ (reference sequence). This CDR3 has 19 amino acids. V was pared by 1 base and J by 4 bases, with 18 bases of the junction left unmatched. Concerning this clone itself: What it binds is not known.

Assay used: immunoSEQ multiplex PCR; TCRdb lists only in-frame clones, some missing. The sample holds 140,000 or so clones, 80% to 90% seen once. Separate from the roughly 700-subject first cohort was the approximately 120-subject validation cohort, to which the donors belonged. The receptor was isolated from a man younger than 35 in good health and CMV-seropositive. The chain joins TRBV7-9 to TRBJ2-7; 8 bases match TRBD2. Sequencing was done on a sample of PBMCs. DNA for the CDR3: TGTGCCAGCAGCTTAGTGGTTACCGCGGGGGGCCCCCAAACTTACGAGCAGTACTTC. Translation gives CASSLVVTAGGPQTYEQYF. The full variable domain, in which reference TRBV7-9 and TRBJ2-7 provide the parts outside the CDR3, is DTGVSQNPRHKITKRGQNVTFRCDPISEHNRLYWYRQTLGQGPEFLTYFQNEAQLEKSRLLSDRFSAERPKGSFSTLEIQRTEQGDSAMYLCASSLVVTAGGPQTYEQYFGPGTRLTVT.